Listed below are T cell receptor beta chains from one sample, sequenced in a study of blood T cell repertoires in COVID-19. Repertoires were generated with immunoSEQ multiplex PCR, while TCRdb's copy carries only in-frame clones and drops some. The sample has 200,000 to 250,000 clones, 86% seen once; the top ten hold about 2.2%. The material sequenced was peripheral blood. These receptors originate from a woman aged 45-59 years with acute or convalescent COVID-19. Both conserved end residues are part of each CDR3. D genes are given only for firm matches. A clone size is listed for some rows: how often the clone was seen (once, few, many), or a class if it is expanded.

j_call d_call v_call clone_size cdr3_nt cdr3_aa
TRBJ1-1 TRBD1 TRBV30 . TGTGCCAGGACAGGGCCGGGGAACACTGAAGCTTTCTTT CARTGPGNTEAFF
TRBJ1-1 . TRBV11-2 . TGTGCCAGCAGCTTACAGACAGCAAACACTGAAGCTTTCTTT CASSLQTANTEAFF
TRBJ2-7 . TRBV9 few TGTGCCAGCAGCGTAGGCACCAGGGGACAGCGGGTAGGTAACGAGCAGTACTTC CASSVGTRGQRVGNEQYF
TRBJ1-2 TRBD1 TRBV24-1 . TGTGCCACCAGTGATTCTCCGGGACAGGGCAACTATGGCTACACCTTC CATSDSPGQGNYGYTF
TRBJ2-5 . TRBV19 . TGTGCCAGTAGTGGGGACTCAAAAGCCGGAGAGACCCAGTACTTC CASSGDSKAGETQYF
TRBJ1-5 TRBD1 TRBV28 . TGTGCCAGCAGTCGTCCCGGGACAGGGGGGACTCAGCCCCAGCATTTT CASSRPGTGGTQPQHF
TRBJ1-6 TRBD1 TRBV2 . TGTGCCAGCAGTGATCAGGGGGGACCTTATAATTCACCCCTCCACTTT CASSDQGGPYNSPLHF
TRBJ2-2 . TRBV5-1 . TGCGCCAGCAGCTTGGGGGGGGACTTCTACACCGGGGAGCTGTTTTTT CASSLGGDFYTGELFF
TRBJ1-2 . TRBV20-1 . TGCAGTGGAGGTGCCATTAATGGCTACACCTTC CSGGAINGYTF
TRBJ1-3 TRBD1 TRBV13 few TGTGCCAGCAGCGAGTTGGGACAGGGGAGAAACACCATATATTTT CASSELGQGRNTIYF
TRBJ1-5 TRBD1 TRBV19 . TGTGCCAGTAGTATAAGGCAGGGGGCAAATCAGCCCCAGCATTTT CASSIRQGANQPQHF
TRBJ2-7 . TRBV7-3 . TGTGCCAGCAGCGCAAACGGAGGGGAGCAGTACTTC CASSANGGEQYF
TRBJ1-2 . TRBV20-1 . TGCAGTGCTAGTTCCGGGACACTATATGGCTACACCTTC CSASSGTLYGYTF
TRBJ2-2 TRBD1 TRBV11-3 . TGTGCCAGCAGCGCCGGACAGGCGAACACCGGGGAGCTGTTTTTT CASSAGQANTGELFF
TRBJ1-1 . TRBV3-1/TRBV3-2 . TGTGCCAGCAGCCAAGATAGCTCTGGAGGGCGCGGAGCTTTCTTT CASSQDSSGGRGAFF
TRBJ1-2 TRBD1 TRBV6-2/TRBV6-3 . TGTGCCAGCAGTTACAGGGGGCACTATGGCTACACCTTC CASSYRGHYGYTF
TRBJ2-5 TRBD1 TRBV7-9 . TGTGCCAGCAGCTGGGGACAGGGGGAGACCCAGTACTTC CASSWGQGETQYF
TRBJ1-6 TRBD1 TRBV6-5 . TGTGCCAGCAGATTGGACAGGGACAAGAATTCACCCCTCCACTTT CASRLDRDKNSPLHF
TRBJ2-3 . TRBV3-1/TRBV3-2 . TGTGCCAGTTCTCAGGAACCCAACCCCACAGATACGCAGTATTTT CASSQEPNPTDTQYF
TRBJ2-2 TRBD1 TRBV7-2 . TGTGCCAGCAGCGCCCCTGGGACAGTCACCGGGGAGCTGTTTTTT CASSAPGTVTGELFF
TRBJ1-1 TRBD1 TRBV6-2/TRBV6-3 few TGTGCCAGCAGTTGGACACCGGCCTCAGGGGGGACTGAAGCTTTCTTT CASSWTPASGGTEAFF
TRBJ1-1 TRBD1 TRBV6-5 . TGTGCCAGCAGTTACCACAGGGGATTGAACACTGAAGCTTTCTTT CASSYHRGLNTEAFF
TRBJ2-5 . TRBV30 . TGTGCCTGGAGACTCTGGACTGAAAAAGAGACCCAGTACTTC CAWRLWTEKETQYF
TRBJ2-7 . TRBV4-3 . TGCGCCAGCAGCCACCAACAGGGATTAAACTACGAGCAGTACTTC CASSHQQGLNYEQYF
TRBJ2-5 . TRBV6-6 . TGTGCCAGCAGCACCACGGGACTGGCGCTTCGAGAGACCCAGTACTTC CASSTTGLALRETQYF
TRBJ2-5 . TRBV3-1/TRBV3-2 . TGTGCCAGCAGGGGCGGGGGCGAGGAGACCCAGTACTTC CASRGGGEETQYF
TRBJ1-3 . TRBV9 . TGTGCCAGCAGCAGGGAGACATCTAACTCTGGAAACACCATATATTTT CASSRETSNSGNTIYF
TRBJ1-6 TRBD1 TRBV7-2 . TGTGCCAGCAGACGAGGACAGGGAAAGGAGTATAATTCACCCCTCCACTTT CASRRGQGKEYNSPLHF
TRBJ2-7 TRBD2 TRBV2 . TGTGCCAGCAGCCTCAGCGGGGGGGCCGAGCAGTACTTC CASSLSGGAEQYF
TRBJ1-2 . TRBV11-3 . TGTGCCAGCAGCTTGGCGGGGCTTACCGGGGATGGCTACACCTTC CASSLAGLTGDGYTF
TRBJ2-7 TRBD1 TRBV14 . TGTGCCAGCAGCCAAGGACAGGGGACCTACGAGCAGTACTTC CASSQGQGTYEQYF
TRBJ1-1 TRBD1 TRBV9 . TGTGCCAGCAGCCCGGGACAGGCCAACACTGAAGCTTTCTTT CASSPGQANTEAFF
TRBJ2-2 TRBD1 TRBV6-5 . TGTGCCAGCAACAGGGGGAGGACCGGGGAGCTGTTTTTT CASNRGRTGELFF
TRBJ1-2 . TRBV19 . TGTGCCAGTAGTATAGGCCAGGGGTATGGCTACACCTTC CASSIGQGYGYTF
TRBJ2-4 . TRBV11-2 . TGTGCCAGCAGCCAGATGTTAGCCAAAAACATTCAGTACTTC CASSQMLAKNIQYF
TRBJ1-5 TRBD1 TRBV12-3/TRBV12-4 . TGTGCCAGCAGGGGACAGCCCAATCAGCCCCAGCATTTT CASRGQPNQPQHF
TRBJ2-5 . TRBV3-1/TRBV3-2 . TGTGCCAGCAGCCCCATCAGGGGCAGCCAAGAGACCCAGTACTTC CASSPIRGSQETQYF
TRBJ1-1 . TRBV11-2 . TGTGCCAGCAGCTCGAGGACAGTCTTGAACACTGAAGCTTTCTTT CASSSRTVLNTEAFF
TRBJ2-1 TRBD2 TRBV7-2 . TGTGCCAGCAGCTTAGACCTAGCGGGTACCACTGAGCAGTTCTTC CASSLDLAGTTEQFF